Each of the 12 T cell receptor beta chains below was sequenced from the same sample in a study of PD-L1 blockade in urothelial cancer. Some clones are missing from TCRdb's copy, which holds only in-frame ones; the method was immunoSEQ multiplex PCR. The sample has 100,000 to 150,000 clones; 86% are singletons. Noted time point: peripheral blood 6 weeks after treatment start. The specimen comprised PBMCs, sampled around atezolizumab (anti-PD-L1) treatment. Receptors were obtained from a man between 50 and 59 years old with urothelial cancer.

The J gene is TRBJ2-5, the V gene TRBV5-1, with 8 bases identical to TRBD1. The CDR3 has 14 amino acids. Germline lookup yields CDR1 SGHRS and CDR2 YFSETQ. V lost 3 bases, J lost 2 bases, and 3 bases stayed unmatched. The DNA of the CDR3 is TGCGCCAGCAGCTCCGGACAGGGACAAGAGACCCAGTACTTC. Encoded protein: CASSSGQGQETQYF.

This chain uses TRBV5-1 with TRBJ1-4; TRBD1 might be the D (5 bases). This CDR3 is 14 amino acids long. The germline V gene has CDR1 SGHRS and CDR2 YFSETQ. Trimming stripped 4 bases from V and 8 bases from J, with 15 bases between. The CDR3 coding sequence is TGCGCCAGCAGCATGACAGAGTCGAGCGAAAAACTGTTTTTT. Translating it yields CASSMTESSEKLFF.

The gene calls are TRBV19 and TRBJ1-1; unclear D gene. This CDR3 is 16 amino acids long. Germline V gene lookup returns CDR1 LNHDA and CDR2 SQIVND (reference sequence). V dropped 7 bases and J dropped 1 base, with 19 bases sitting between them. The DNA of the CDR3 is TGTGCCAGTAATCTTGTAACGGGTCAGCAGAACACTGAAGCTTTCTTT. It encodes CASNLVTGQQNTEAFF.

This chain joins TRBV4-1 and TRBJ1-4, with a possible D match to TRBD1 (6 bases). The CDR3 is 17 amino acids. The ends were cut back, 4 bases at V and 0 bases at J, with 15 bases in the middle. CDR1 and CDR2 from the germline V gene are MGHRA and YSYEKL. The CDR3: CASSPHGTPTTNEKLFF. Here the CDR3 DNA reads TGCGCCAGCAGCCCGCATGGGACACCGACAACTAATGAAAAACTGTTTTTT.

The chain joins TRBV7-8 to TRBJ2-7, with TRBD2 identical over 11 bases. Germline CDR1 and CDR2: SGHVS and FQNEAQ. The CDR3 is 17 residues long. V shed 5 bases and J 2 bases; nucleotides not matched to a gene: 11. The CDR3 region is CASSPPLGTSGPYEQYF. Written as DNA, the CDR3 is TGTGCCAGCAGCCCCCCCCTTGGGACTAGCGGTCCCTACGAGCAGTACTTC. Full variable domain (rest looked up from reference TRBV7-8 and TRBJ2-7): GAGVSQSPRYKVAKRGQDVALRCDPISGHVSLFWYQQALGQGPEFLTYFQNEAQLDKSGLPSDRFFAERPEGSVSTLKIQRTQQEDSAVYLCASSPPLGTSGPYEQYFGPGTRLTVT.

DNA for the CDR3: TGTGCCAGCAGGCTGGACAGTTATGAAAAACTGTTTTTT. It specifies CASRLDSYEKLFF. The V call is TRBV28, the J call TRBJ1-4; tentative D call: TRBD1 (6 bases). CDR1 is MDHEN and CDR2 is SYDVKM in the germline V gene. The CDR3 is made up of 13 amino acids. V gave up 6 bases and J gave up 6 bases, with 11 bases separating them. The full variable domain, completed using reference TRBV28 and TRBJ1-4, is DVKVTQSSRYLVKRTGEKVFLECVQDMDHENMFWYRQDPGLGLRLIYFSYDVKMKEKGDIPEGYSVSREKKERFSLILESASTNQTSMYLCASRLDSYEKLFFGSGTQLSVL.

The rearrangement uses TRBV4-2 and TRBJ1-5; 7 bases fit TRBD1. The germline gives CDR1 LGHNA, CDR2 YNFKEQ. The V gene end was trimmed by 4 bases and the J gene end by 6 bases; junction bases not matched to a gene: 9. This CDR3 spans 15 amino acids. This CDR3 reads CASSREQGIGQPQHF. DNA of the CDR3: TGTGCCAGCAGCCGGGAACAGGGGATAGGTCAGCCCCAGCATTTT.

This sequence joins TRBV6-6 and TRBJ2-1; maybe TRBD2 (5 bases). Germline V lookup: CDR1 MNHNY, CDR2 SVGAGI (reference sequence). The CDR3 length is 12 residues. Trimming cost V 6 bases and J 7 bases, with 10 bases left between them. The DNA for the CDR3 is TGTGCCAGCAGCTCGCAGCGGAATGAGCAGTTCTTC. Translated: CASSSQRNEQFF.

The J gene is TRBJ2-2, the V gene TRBV30, with a tentative D call TRBD2 (5 bases). Germline V CDR1 and CDR2: GTSNPN, SVGIG (reference sequence). V gave up 3 bases and J gave up 7 bases, with 12 bases separating them. The CDR3 has 13 residues. The CDR3 protein is CAWRLLGSGELFF. CDR3 sequence (DNA): TGTGCCTGGAGGCTACTGGGGAGCGGGGAGCTGTTTTTT. The full variable domain, its missing parts supplied by reference TRBV30 and TRBJ2-2, is SQTIHQWPATLVQPVGSPLSLECTVEGTSNPNLYWYRQAAGRGLQLLFYSVGIGQISSEVPQNLSASRPQDRQFILSSKKLLLSDSGFYLCAWRLLGSGELFFGEGSRLTVL.

This clone was counted a single time. The chain uses TRBV2 and TRBJ2-3; the D is unclear. Trimming left V 8 bases short and J 4 bases short, with 16 bases between. CDR3 length equals 14 residues. Germline V gives CDR1 SNHLY, CDR2 FYNNEI. As DNA, the CDR3 is TGTGCCAGCCAACCCCGAGTCGTCTCAGATACGCAGTATTTT. This sequence encodes CASQPRVVSDTQYF. The full variable domain, its missing parts supplied by reference TRBV2 and TRBJ2-3, is EPEVTQTPSHQVTQMGQEVILRCVPISNHLYFYWYRQILGQKVEFLVSFYNNEISEKSEIFDDQFSVERPDGSNFTLKIRSTKLEDSAMYFCASQPRVVSDTQYFGPGTRLTVL.

This clone appeared a few times. V usage is TRBV28 and J usage is TRBJ2-3; 7 bases agree with TRBD2. The germline V gene encodes CDR1 MDHEN and CDR2 SYDVKM. Trimming at V came to 2 bases and at J to 0 bases, leaving 11 bases not matched to a gene. The CDR3 totals 18 residues. The CDR3 here is CASSLDKWGRGSTDTQYF. CDR3 nucleotide sequence: TGTGCCAGCAGTTTAGATAAGTGGGGGAGGGGTAGCACAGATACGCAGTATTTT.

This clone was seen a handful of times. The genes are TRBV28 and TRBJ1-1, with TRBD1 as a possible D gene (6 bases). V lost 5 bases and J lost 1, with 11 bases in between. The CDR3 sequence is 14 residues long. The germline V gene has CDR1 MDHEN and CDR2 SYDVKM. CDR3 nucleotides: TGTGCCAGCAGTGGGGGGGCGCGGAACACTGAAGCTTTCTTT. This translates into CASSGGARNTEAFF.